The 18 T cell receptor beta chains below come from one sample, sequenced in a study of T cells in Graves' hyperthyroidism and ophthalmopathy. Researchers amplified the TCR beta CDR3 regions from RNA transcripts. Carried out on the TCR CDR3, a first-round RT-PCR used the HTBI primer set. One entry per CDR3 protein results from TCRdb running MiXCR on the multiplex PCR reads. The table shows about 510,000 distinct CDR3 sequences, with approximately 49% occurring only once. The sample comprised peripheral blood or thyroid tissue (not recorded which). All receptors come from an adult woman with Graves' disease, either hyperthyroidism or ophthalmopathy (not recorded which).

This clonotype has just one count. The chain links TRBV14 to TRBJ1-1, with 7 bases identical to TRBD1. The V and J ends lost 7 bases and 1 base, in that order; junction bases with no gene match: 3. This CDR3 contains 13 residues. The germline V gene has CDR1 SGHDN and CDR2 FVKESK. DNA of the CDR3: TGTGCCAGCAACTCAGGGGGGAACACTGAAGCTTTCTTT. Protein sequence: CASNSGGNTEAFF.

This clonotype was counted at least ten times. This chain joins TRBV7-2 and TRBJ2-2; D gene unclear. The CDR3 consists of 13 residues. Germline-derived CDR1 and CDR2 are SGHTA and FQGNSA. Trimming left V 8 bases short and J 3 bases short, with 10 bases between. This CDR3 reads CASSTPHTGELFF. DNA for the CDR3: TGTGCCAGCTCGACTCCTCACACCGGGGAGCTGTTTTTT.

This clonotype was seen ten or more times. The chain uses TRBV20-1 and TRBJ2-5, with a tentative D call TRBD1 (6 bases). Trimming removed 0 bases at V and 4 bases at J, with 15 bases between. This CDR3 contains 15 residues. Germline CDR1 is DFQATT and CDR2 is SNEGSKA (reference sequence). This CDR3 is CSARDVVGGRETQYF. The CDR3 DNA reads TGCAGTGCTAGAGATGTGGTTGGGGGCAGAGAGACCCAGTACTTC.

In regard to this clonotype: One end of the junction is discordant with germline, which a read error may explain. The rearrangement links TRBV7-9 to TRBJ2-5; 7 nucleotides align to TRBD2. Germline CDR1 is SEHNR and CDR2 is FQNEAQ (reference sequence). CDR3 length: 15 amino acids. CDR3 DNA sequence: TGTGCCAGCAGTTTAGCCACGGGGGGACCTGAGACCCAGTACTTC. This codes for CASSLATGGPETQYF.

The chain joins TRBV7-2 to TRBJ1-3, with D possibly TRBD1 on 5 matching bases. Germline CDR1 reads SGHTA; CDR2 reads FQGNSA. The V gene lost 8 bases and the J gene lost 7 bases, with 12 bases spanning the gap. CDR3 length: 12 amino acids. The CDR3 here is CASSRQRNTIYF. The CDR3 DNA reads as TGTGCCAGCTCAAGACAGAGGAACACCATATATTTT.

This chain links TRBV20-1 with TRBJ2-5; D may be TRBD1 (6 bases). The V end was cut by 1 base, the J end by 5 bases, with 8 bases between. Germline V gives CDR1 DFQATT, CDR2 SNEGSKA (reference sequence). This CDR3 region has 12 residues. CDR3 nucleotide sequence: TGCAGTGCTAGAGGGGGGCCCGAGACCCAGTACTTC. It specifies CSARGGPETQYF.

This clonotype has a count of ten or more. The CDR3 is CASSSTGDNQPQHF. For the CDR3, the DNA is TGTGCCAGTAGTTCGACAGGGGACAATCAGCCCCAGCATTTT. The gene calls are TRBV19 and TRBJ1-5; 8 positions agree with TRBD1. CDR1 is LNHDA, CDR2 SQIVND, per germline (reference sequence). CDR3 length: 14 residues. The V segment lost 5 bases and the J segment 3 bases; nucleotides outside the gene matches: 3.

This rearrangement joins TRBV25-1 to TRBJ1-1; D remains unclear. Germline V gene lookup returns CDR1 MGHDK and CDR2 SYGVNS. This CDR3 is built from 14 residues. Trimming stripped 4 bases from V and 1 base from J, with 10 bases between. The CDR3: CASSANERNTEAFF. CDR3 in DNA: TGTGCCAGCAGTGCCAACGAGCGGAACACTGAAGCTTTCTTT. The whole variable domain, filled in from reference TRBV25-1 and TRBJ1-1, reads EADIYQTPRYLVIGTGKKITLECSQTMGHDKMYWYQQDPGMELHLIHYSYGVNSTEKGDLSSESTVSRIRTEHFPLTLESARPSHTSQYLCASSANERNTEAFFGQGTRLTVV.

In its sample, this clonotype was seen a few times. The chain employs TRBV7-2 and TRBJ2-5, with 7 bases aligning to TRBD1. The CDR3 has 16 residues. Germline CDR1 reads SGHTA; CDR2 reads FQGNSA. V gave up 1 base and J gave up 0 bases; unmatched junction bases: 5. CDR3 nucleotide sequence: TGTGCCAGCAGCTTAGACGGCAGGGGGTACCAAGAGACCCAGTACTTC. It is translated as CASSLDGRGYQETQYF. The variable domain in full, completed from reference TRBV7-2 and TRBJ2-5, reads GAGVSQSPSNKVTEKGKDVELRCDPISGHTALYWYRQSLGQGLEFLIYFQGNSAPDKSGLPSDRFSAERTGGSVSTLTIQRTQQEDSAVYLCASSLDGRGYQETQYFGPGTRLLVL.

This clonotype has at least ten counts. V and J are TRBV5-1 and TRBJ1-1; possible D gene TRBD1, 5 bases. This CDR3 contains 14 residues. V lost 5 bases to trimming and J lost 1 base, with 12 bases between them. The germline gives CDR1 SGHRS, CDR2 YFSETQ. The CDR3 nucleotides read TGCGCCAGCAGGCTAGACAGTTCGAACACTGAAGCTTTCTTT. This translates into CASRLDSSNTEAFF.

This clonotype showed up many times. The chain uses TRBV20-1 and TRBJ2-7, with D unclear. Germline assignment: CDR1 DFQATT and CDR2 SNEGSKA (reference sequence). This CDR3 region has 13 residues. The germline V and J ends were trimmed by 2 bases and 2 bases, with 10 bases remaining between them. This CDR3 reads CSARFGTAYEQYF. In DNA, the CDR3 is TGCAGTGCTAGATTTGGTACGGCCTACGAGCAGTACTTC.

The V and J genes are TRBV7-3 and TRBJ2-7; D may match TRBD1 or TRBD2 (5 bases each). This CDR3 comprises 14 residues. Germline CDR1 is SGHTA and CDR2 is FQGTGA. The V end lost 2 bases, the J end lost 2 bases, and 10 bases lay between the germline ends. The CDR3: CASSLGDGPYEQYF. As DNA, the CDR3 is TGTGCCAGCAGCTTAGGGGACGGCCCCTACGAGCAGTACTTC.

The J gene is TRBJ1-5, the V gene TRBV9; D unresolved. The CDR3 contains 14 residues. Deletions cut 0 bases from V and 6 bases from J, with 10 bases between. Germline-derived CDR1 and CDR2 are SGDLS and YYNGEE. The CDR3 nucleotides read TGTGCCAGCAGCGTAGGTGGCAACCCTCAGCCCCAGCATTTT. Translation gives CASSVGGNPQPQHF.

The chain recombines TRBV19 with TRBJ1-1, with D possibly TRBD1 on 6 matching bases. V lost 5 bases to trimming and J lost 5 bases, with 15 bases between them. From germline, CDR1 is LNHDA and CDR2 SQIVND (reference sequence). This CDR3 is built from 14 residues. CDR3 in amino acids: CASSAGQRRTEAFF. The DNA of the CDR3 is TGTGCCAGTAGTGCCGGACAGAGAAGGACTGAAGCTTTCTTT.

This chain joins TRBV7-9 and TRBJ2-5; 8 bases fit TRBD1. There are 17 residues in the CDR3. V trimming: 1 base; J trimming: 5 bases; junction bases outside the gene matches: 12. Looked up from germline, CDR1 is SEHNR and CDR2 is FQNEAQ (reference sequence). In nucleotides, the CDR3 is TGTGCCAGCAGCTTAGGACAGGGGTCAGAGATGAGGGAGACCCAGTACTTC. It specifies CASSLGQGSEMRETQYF.

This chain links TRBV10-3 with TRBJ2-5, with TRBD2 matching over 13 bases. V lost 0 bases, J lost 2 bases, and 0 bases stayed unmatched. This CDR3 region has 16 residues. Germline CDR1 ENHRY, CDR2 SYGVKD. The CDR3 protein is CAISESGLAGQETQYF. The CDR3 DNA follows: TGTGCCATCAGTGAGTCGGGACTAGCGGGACAAGAGACCCAGTACTTC.

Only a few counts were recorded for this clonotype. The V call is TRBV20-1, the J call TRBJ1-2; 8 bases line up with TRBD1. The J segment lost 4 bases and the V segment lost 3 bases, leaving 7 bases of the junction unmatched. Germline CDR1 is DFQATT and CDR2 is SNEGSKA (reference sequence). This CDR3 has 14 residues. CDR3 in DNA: TGCAGTGCTAGTCAGGGGGCGTTCGGCTATGGCTACACCTTC. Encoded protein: CSASQGAFGYGYTF.

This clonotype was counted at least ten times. DNA of the CDR3: TGCAGTGCTGCCCCCAGGGTCTCGGGCAATCAGCCCCAGCATTTT. It codes for CSAAPRVSGNQPQHF. The chain carries TRBV20-1 and TRBJ1-5, with D tentatively TRBD1 (5 bases). V was shortened by 5 bases and J by 2 bases, with 16 bases between the two germline ends. This CDR3 has 15 amino acids. Germline V lookup: CDR1 DFQATT, CDR2 SNEGSKA (reference sequence).